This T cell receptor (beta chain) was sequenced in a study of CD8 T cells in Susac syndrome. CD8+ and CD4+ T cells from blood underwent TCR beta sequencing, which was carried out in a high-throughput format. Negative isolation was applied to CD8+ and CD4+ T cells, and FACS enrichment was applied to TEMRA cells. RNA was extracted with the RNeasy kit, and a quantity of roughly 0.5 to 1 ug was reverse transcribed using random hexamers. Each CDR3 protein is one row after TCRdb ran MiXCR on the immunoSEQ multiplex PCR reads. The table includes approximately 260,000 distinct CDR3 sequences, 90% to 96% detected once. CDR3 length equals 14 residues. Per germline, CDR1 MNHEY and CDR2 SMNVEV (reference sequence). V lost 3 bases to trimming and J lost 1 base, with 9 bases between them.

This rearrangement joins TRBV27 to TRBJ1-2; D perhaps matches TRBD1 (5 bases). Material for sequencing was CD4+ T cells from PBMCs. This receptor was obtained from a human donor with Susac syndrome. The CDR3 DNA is TGTGCCAGCAGTTTTGGGGCAAGTAACTATGGCTACACCTTC. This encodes CASSFGASNYGYTF.